What follows is one TCR beta chain and its context. The germline V gene encodes CDR1 LNHDA and CDR2 SQIVND (reference sequence). The CDR3 loop spans 12 amino acids. The V gene lost 6 bases and the J gene lost 4 bases, with 6 bases spanning the gap. This specimen belongs to a study of CD8+ T cells in alopecia areata. TCR sequencing used cDNA made by reverse transcription of extracted RNA. The data were produced by immunoSEQ multiplex PCR, yet TCRdb's version contains in-frame clones alone and is incomplete. Among around 29,000 clones listed, about three fifths were seen once. PBMC-derived CD4+ and CD8+ T cells were sorted.

Sequences were obtained from NKG2D-high CD8+ T cells sorted from blood. The V and J genes are TRBV19 and TRBJ2-2; D remains ambiguous. The clonotype comes from a human donor with alopecia areata. The CDR3 reads CASRWATGELFF. The CDR3 DNA is TGTGCCAGTAGGTGGGCCACCGGGGAGCTGTTTTTT.